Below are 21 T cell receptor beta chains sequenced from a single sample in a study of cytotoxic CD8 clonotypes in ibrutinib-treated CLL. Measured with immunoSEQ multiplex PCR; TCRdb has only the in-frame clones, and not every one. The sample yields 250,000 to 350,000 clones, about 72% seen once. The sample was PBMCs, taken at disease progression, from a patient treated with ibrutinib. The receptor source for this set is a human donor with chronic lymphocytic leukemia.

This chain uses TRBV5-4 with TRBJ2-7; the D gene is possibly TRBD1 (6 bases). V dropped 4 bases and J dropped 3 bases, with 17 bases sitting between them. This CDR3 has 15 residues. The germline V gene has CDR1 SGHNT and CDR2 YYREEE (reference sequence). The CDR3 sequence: CASSPGQGRDYEQYF. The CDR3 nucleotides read TGTGCCAGCAGCCCGGGCCAGGGGCGAGACTACGAGCAGTACTTC.

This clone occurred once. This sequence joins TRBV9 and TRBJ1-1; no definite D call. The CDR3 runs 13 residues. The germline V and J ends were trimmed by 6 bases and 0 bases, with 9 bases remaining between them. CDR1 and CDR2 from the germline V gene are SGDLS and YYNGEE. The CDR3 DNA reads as TGTGCCAGCACCCTAGGCATGAACACTGAAGCTTTCTTT. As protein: CASTLGMNTEAFF.

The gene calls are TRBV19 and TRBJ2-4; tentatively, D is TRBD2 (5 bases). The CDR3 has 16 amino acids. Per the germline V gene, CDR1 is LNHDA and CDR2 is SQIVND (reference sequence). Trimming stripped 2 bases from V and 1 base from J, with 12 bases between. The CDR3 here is CASSIWSGSAKNIQYF. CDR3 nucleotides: TGTGCCAGTAGTATATGGTCGGGAAGCGCCAAAAACATTCAGTACTTC.

CDR3 protein: CASSFWLLGESNQPQHF. As DNA, the CDR3 is TGTGCCAGCAGCTTTTGGTTGTTGGGGGAAAGCAATCAGCCCCAGCATTTT. The genes are TRBV7-8 and TRBJ1-5; a possible D gene is TRBD1 (5 bases). CDR3 length: 17 amino acids. Germline V CDR1 and CDR2: SGHVS, FQNEAQ. V was shortened by 3 bases and J by 1 base, with 16 bases between the two germline ends.

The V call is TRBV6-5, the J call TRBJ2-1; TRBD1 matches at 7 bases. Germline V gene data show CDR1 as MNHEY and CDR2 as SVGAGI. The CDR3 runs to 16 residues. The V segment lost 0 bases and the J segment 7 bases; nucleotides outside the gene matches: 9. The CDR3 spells CASSYSRGGARNEQFF. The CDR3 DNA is TGTGCCAGCAGTTACTCGAGAGGGGGCGCGAGGAATGAGCAGTTCTTC.

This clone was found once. The CDR3 loop is CASSKTGEDQPQHF. CDR3 bases: TGTGCCAGCAGCAAGACAGGGGAGGATCAGCCCCAGCATTTT. The gene calls are TRBV7-3 and TRBJ1-5, with TRBD1 identical over 8 bases. CDR1 SGHTA and CDR2 FQGTGA come from the germline V gene. The CDR3 contains 14 residues. V trimming: 5 bases; J trimming: 5 bases; junction bases outside the gene matches: 5.

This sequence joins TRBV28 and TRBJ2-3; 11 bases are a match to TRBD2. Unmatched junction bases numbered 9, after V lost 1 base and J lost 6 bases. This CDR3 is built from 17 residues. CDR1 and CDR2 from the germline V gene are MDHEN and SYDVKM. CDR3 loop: CASSLLRASGRSDTQYF. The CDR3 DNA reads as TGTGCCAGCAGTTTATTACGGGCTAGCGGGAGGTCGGATACGCAGTATTTT.

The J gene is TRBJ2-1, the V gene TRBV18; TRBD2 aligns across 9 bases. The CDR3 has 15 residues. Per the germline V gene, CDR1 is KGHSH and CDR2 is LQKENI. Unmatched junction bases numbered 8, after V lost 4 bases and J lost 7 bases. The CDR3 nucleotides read TGTGCCAGCTCACTAAGCGGGGGGCCGGGTAATGAGCAGTTCTTC. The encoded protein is CASSLSGGPGNEQFF.

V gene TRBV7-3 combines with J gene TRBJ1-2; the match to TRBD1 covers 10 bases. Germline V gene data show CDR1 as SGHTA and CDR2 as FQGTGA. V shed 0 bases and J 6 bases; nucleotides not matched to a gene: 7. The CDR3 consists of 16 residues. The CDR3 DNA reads TGTGCCAGCAGCTTAACTGGGGACAGGGGTTTGGATGGCTACACCTTC. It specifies CASSLTGDRGLDGYTF.

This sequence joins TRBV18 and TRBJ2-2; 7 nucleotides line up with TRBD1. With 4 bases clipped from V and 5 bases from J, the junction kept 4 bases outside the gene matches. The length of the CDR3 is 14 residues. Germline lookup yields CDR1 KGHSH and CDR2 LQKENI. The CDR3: CASSQKTGTGELFF. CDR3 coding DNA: TGTGCCAGCTCACAGAAGACAGGGACCGGGGAGCTGTTTTTT.

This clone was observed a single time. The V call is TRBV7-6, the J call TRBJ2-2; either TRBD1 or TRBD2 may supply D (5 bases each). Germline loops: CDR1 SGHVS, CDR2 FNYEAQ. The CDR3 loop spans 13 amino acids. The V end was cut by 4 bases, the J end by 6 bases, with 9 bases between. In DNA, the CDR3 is TGTGCCAGCAGCTCCGGGACGCCCGGGGAGCTGTTTTTT. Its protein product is CASSSGTPGELFF.

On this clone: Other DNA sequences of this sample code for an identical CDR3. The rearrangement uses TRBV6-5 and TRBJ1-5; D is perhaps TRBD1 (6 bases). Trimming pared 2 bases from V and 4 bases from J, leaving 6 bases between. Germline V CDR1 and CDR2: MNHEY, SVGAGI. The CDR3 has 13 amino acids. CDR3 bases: TGTGCCAGCAGTTACAGGGGGAATCAGCCCCAGCATTTT. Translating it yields CASSYRGNQPQHF.

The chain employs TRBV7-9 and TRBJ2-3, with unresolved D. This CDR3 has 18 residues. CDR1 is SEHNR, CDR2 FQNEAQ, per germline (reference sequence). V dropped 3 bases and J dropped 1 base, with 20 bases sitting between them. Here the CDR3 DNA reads TGTGCCAGCAGCTTTTCCGTATCTGAACAACTACGCACAGATACGCAGTATTTT. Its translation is CASSFSVSEQLRTDTQYF. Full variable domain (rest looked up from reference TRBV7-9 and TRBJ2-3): DTGVSQNPRHKITKRGQNVTFRCDPISEHNRLYWYRQTLGQGPEFLTYFQNEAQLEKSRLLSDRFSAERPKGSFSTLEIQRTEQGDSAMYLCASSFSVSEQLRTDTQYFGPGTRLTVL.

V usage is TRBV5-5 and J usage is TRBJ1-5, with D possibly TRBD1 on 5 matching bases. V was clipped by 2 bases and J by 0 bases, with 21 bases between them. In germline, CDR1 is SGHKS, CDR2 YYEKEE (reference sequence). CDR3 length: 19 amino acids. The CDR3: CASSFWQRQLSLSNQPQHF. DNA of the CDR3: TGTGCCAGCAGCTTTTGGCAGAGACAGCTAAGCCTTAGCAATCAGCCCCAGCATTTT.

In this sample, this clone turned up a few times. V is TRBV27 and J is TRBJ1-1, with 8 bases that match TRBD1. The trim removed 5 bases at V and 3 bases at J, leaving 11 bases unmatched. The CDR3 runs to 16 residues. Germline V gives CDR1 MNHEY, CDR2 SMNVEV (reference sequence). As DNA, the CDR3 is TGTGCCAGCAGTCCCAACAGGGGGGCGAAGCACACTGAAGCTTTCTTT. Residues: CASSPNRGAKHTEAFF.

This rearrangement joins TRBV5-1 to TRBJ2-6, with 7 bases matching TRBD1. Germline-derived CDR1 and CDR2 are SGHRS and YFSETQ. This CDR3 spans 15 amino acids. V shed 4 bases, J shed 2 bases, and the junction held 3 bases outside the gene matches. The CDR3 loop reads CASSSTGAGANVLTF. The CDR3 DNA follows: TGCGCCAGCAGCAGCACAGGGGCTGGGGCCAACGTCCTGACTTTC.

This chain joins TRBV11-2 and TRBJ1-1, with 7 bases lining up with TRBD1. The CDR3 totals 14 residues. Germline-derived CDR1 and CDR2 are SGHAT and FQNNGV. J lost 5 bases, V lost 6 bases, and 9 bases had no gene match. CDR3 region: CASRSLRGGTEAFF. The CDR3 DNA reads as TGTGCCAGCAGGTCTCTCAGGGGGGGTACTGAAGCTTTCTTT.

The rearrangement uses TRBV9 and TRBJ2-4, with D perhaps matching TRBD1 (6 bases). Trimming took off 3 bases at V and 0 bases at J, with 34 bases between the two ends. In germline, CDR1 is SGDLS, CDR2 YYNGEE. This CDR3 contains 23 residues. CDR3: CASSARSPLVPGASTLAKNIQYF. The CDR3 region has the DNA TGTGCCAGCAGCGCCCGTTCTCCACTTGTCCCAGGGGCGTCGACGCTAGCCAAAAACATTCAGTACTTC.

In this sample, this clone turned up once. The CDR3 sequence is CASSLARNPDTQYF. The CDR3, as DNA: TGTGCCAGCAGCTTGGCTAGAAACCCAGATACGCAGTATTTT. This chain uses TRBV5-4 with TRBJ2-3; D is uncertain. Germline V gene lookup returns CDR1 SGHNT and CDR2 YYREEE (reference sequence). The CDR3 has 14 residues. V dropped 0 bases and J dropped 4 bases, with 9 bases sitting between them.

The CDR3 is CAISGQREGGEQFF. CDR3 in DNA: TGTGCCATCAGTGGCCAGCGGGAGGGTGGTGAGCAGTTCTTC. The rearrangement links TRBV10-3 to TRBJ2-1; 10 bases are a match to TRBD2. Trimming at V came to 4 bases and at J to 9 bases, leaving 6 bases not matched to a gene. The CDR3 is made up of 14 amino acids. Germline V CDR1 and CDR2: ENHRY, SYGVKD.

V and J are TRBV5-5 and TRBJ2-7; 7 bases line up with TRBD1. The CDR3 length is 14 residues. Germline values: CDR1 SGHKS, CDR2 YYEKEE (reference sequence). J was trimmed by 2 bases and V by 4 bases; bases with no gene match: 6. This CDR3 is CASSPLTGAYEQYF. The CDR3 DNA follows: TGTGCCAGCAGCCCGCTTACAGGGGCCTACGAGCAGTACTTC.